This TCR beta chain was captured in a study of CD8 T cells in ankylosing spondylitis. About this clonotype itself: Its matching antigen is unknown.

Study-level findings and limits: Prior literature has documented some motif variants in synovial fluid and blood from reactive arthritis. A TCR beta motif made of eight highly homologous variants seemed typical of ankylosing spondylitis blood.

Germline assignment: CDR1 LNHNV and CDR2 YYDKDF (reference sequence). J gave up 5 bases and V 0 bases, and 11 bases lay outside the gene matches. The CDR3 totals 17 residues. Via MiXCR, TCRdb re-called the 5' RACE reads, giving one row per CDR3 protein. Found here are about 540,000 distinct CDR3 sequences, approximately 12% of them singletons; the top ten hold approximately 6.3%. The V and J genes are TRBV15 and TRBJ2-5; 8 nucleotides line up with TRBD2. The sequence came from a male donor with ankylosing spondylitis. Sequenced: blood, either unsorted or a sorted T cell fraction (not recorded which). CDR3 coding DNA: TGTGCCACCAGCAGAGACCCGGGGAGCGGGAGAAGGGAGACCCAGTACTTC. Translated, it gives CATSRDPGSGRRETQYF.